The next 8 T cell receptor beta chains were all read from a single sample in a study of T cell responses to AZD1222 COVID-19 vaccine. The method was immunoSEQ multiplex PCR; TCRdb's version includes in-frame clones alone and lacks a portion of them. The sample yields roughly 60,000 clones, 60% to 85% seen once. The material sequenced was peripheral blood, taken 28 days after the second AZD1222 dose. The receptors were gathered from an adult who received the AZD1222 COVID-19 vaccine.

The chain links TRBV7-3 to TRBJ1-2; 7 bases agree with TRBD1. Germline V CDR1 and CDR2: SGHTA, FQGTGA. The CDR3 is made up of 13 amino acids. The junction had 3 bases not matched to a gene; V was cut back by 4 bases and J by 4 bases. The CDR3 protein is CASSSSGGYGYTF. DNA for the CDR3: TGTGCCAGCAGCTCCTCAGGGGGCTATGGCTACACCTTC.

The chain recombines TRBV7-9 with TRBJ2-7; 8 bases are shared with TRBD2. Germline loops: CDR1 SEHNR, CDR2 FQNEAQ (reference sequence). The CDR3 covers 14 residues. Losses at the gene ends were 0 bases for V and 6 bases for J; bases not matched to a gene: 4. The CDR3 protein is CASSLAGTRGEQYF. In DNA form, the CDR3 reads TGTGCCAGCAGCTTAGCGGGGACTAGGGGCGAGCAGTACTTC.

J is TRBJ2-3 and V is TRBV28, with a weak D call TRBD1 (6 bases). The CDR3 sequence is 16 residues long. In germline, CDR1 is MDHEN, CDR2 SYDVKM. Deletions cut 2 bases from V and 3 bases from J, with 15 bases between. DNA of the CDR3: TGTGCCAGCAGTTTACGGGGCAGGGGATGGACAGATACGCAGTATTTT. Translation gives CASSLRGRGWTDTQYF.

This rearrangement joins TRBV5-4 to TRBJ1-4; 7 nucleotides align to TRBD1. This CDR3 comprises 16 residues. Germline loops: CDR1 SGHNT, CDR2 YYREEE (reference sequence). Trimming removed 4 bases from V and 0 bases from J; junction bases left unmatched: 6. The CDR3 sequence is CASSASTGATNEKLFF. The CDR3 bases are TGTGCCAGCAGCGCCAGCACAGGGGCAACTAATGAAAAACTGTTTTTT.

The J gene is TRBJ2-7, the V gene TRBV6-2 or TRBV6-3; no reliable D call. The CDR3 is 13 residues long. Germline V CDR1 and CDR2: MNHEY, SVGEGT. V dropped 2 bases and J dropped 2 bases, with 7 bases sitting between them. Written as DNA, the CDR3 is TGTGCCAGCAGTTACCTCTCCACCTACGAGCAGTACTTC. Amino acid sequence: CASSYLSTYEQYF.

The CDR3 coding sequence is TGTGCCAGCAGCTACGCAACTAATGAAAAACTGTTTTTT. Translated: CASSYATNEKLFF. V and J are TRBV5-6 and TRBJ1-4; the D is unclear. The CDR3 consists of 13 residues. V lost 3 bases and J 0 bases, leaving 3 bases between the germline ends. Germline-derived CDR1 and CDR2 are SGHDT and YYEEEE.

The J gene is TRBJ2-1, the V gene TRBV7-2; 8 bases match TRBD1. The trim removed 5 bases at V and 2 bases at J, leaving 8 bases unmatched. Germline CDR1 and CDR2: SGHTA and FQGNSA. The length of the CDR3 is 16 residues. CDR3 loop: CASSRAGQETYNEQFF. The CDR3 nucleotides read TGTGCCAGCAGCCGGGCGGGACAGGAAACCTACAATGAGCAGTTCTTC.

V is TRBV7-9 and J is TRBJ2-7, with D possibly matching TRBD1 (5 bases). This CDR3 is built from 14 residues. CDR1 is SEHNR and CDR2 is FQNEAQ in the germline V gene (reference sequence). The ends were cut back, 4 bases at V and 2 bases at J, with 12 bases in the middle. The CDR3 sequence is CASSSSRQTYEQYF. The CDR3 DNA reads TGTGCCAGCAGCTCCTCTCGACAGACCTACGAGCAGTACTTC. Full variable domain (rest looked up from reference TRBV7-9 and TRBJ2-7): DTGVSQNPRHKITKRGQNVTFRCDPISEHNRLYWYRQTLGQGPEFLTYFQNEAQLEKSRLLSDRFSAERPKGSFSTLEIQRTEQGDSAMYLCASSSSRQTYEQYFGPGTRLTVT.